Presented here are 11 T cell receptor beta chains from one specimen sequenced in a study of T cell repertoires in cytomegalovirus infection (dated by TCRdb to the late 2010s). TCRdb shows the sequencer as Illumina HiSeq 1500. TCRdb trimmed public reads at Q25 via fastp, called clones via MiXCR and kept in-frame beta chains. A single entry per CDR3 protein holds the most common genes and DNA from its merged rows. Across this sample there are 200,000 to 250,000 distinct CDR3 sequences, with over 20% seen only once. Of the sample, 18% falls within the top ten clones. The material sequenced was CD8+ T cells from PBMCs. Receptors were obtained from a human donor in good health (CMV status not recorded). Some clones in this sample may be carry-over from other donors' samples.

V and J are TRBV6-5 and TRBJ1-6; the D is unclear. This CDR3 has 13 residues. V shed 2 bases and J shed 7 bases, with 6 bases lying between them. CDR1 and CDR2 from the germline V gene are MNHEY and SVGAGI. CDR3 sequence reads: CASSYEGNSPLHF. In DNA, the CDR3 is TGTGCCAGCAGTTACGAGGGAAATTCACCCCTCCACTTT.

This clonotype came up many times. The chain combines TRBV28 with TRBJ2-7, with TRBD1 matching 7 bases. The ends lost 6 bases at V and 5 bases at J; junction bases unmatched: 13. The CDR3 is 15 residues long. The V gene's germline CDR1 is MDHEN and CDR2 SYDVKM. The CDR3 region is CASSPPVGQDHEQYF. The CDR3 region has the DNA TGTGCCAGCAGCCCGCCCGTCGGACAGGACCACGAGCAGTACTTC.

This clonotype was seen only a few times. Germline and junction disagree at one end, which may indicate a read error. The CDR3 DNA follows: TGTGCCAGCAGCTTTCCGTCCATCTCCTACAATGAGCAGTTCTTC. As protein: CASSFPSISYNEQFF. The rearrangement uses TRBV5-3 and TRBJ2-1, with D hard to call. TRBV5-3 qualifies as an ORF whose function is uncertain. The CDR3 loop spans 15 amino acids.

This clonotype was observed many times. This chain connects TRBV11-2 to TRBJ2-5; 7 positions match TRBD2. The J segment lost 4 bases and the V segment lost 2 bases, leaving 4 bases of the junction unmatched. The CDR3 extends over 14 amino acids. Germline V gene lookup returns CDR1 SGHAT and CDR2 FQNNGV. The CDR3 loop reads CASSLWSGGETQYF. CDR3 coding DNA: TGTGCCAGCAGCTTATGGTCGGGGGGAGAGACCCAGTACTTC.

The J gene is TRBJ2-5, the V gene TRBV7-2; D gene ambiguous. Germline CDR1 is SGHTA and CDR2 is FQGNSA. The CDR3 is made up of 13 amino acids. Deletions cut 5 bases from V and 1 base from J, with 8 bases between. The CDR3 protein is CASSLLFQETQYF. CDR3 sequence (DNA): TGTGCCAGCAGCCTCCTGTTCCAAGAGACCCAGTACTTC. Full variable domain (outside the CDR3, taken from reference TRBV7-2 and TRBJ2-5): GAGVSQSPSNKVTEKGKDVELRCDPISGHTALYWYRQSLGQGLEFLIYFQGNSAPDKSGLPSDRFSAERTGGSVSTLTIQRTQQEDSAVYLCASSLLFQETQYFGPGTRLLVL.

This clonotype was recorded many times. The chain joins TRBV7-2 to TRBJ2-1; D is undetermined. Trimming shortened V by 4 bases and J by 6 bases, and 7 bases separated the two germline ends. The CDR3 spans 12 residues. Germline CDR1 is SGHTA and CDR2 is FQGNSA. CDR3: CASSYPTNEQFF. CDR3 DNA: TGTGCCAGCAGCTACCCGACCAATGAGCAGTTCTTC. Filled out from reference TRBV7-2 and TRBJ2-1, the complete variable domain reads GAGVSQSPSNKVTEKGKDVELRCDPISGHTALYWYRQSLGQGLEFLIYFQGNSAPDKSGLPSDRFSAERTGGSVSTLTIQRTQQEDSAVYLCASSYPTNEQFFGPGTRLTVL.

This clonotype is termed medium-sized. The gene calls are TRBV20-1 and TRBJ1-2; D possibly corresponds to TRBD1 (6 bases). The CDR3 contains 15 residues. Per the germline V gene, CDR1 is DFQATT and CDR2 is SNEGSKA (reference sequence). V was pared by 0 bases and J by 4 bases, with 15 bases between. DNA for the CDR3: TGCAGTGCTAGAGACCGAAGGGGGACCGTCTATGGCTACACCTTC. This translates into CSARDRRGTVYGYTF.

There are a few counts of this clonotype. The gene calls are TRBV5-4 and TRBJ2-7; no firm D call. Germline V gene lookup returns CDR1 SGHNT and CDR2 YYREEE (reference sequence). Deletions cut 2 bases from V and 5 bases from J, with 8 bases between. The CDR3 spans 12 residues. Here the CDR3 reads CASSFGYNEQYF. CDR3 sequence (DNA): TGTGCCAGCAGCTTCGGGTACAACGAGCAGTACTTC.

V usage is TRBV7-6 and J usage is TRBJ2-5; 12 bases agree with TRBD2. CDR3 length: 16 amino acids. In germline, CDR1 is SGHVS, CDR2 FNYEAQ. Germline trimming cut 5 bases from V and 2 bases from J; bases unmatched to any gene: 6. CDR3: CASSLLAGGSQETQYF. CDR3 DNA: TGTGCCAGCAGCCTACTAGCGGGGGGTTCTCAAGAGACCCAGTACTTC. The full variable domain, its missing parts supplied by reference TRBV7-6 and TRBJ2-5, is GAGVSQSPRYKVTKRGQDVALRCDPISGHVSLYWYRQALGQGPEFLTYFNYEAQQDKSGLPNDRFSAERPEGSISTLTIQRTEQRDSAMYRCASSLLAGGSQETQYFGPGTRLLVL.

Note on this clonotype: This may be a read error: a much more frequent sequence differs by one nucleotide. The genes are TRBV12-3 or TRBV12-4 and TRBJ2-1, with D maybe TRBD2 (5 bases). The CDR3 consists of 16 residues. CDR3 in amino acids: CAGSLQPGGSYNEQFF. CDR3 coding DNA: TGTGCCGGCAGTCTCCAACCCGGAGGCTCCTACAATGAGCAGTTCTTC.

This clonotype came up a few times. V gene TRBV7-9 combines with J gene TRBJ1-6; D not resolved. This CDR3 contains 13 residues. Germline CDR1 SEHNR, CDR2 FQNEAQ (reference sequence). The germline V and J ends were trimmed by 5 bases and 3 bases, with 5 bases remaining between them. CDR3: CASSANYNSPLHF. CDR3 in DNA: TGTGCCAGCAGCGCCAACTATAATTCACCCCTCCACTTT. Together with reference TRBV7-9 and TRBJ1-6, the CDR3 gives the full variable domain: DTGVSQNPRHKITKRGQNVTFRCDPISEHNRLYWYRQTLGQGPEFLTYFQNEAQLEKSRLLSDRFSAERPKGSFSTLEIQRTEQGDSAMYLCASSANYNSPLHFGNGTRLTVT.